Shown below are 32 T cell receptor beta chains from a single sample sequenced in a study of cytomegalovirus exposure and HLA in healthy donors. The PCR contained 60 Vbeta and 13 Jbeta primers. Some clones are missing from TCRdb's copy, which holds only in-frame ones; the method was immunoSEQ multiplex PCR. The profile shows 150,000 to 200,000 clones, about 75% of them singletons. Material for sequencing was PBMCs. The source of these receptors is a woman aged 40-49 years in good health and CMV-seropositive.

This clone was seen only once. The chain combines TRBV27 with TRBJ2-3, with 12 bases matching TRBD2. Germline V gives CDR1 MNHEY, CDR2 SMNVEV (reference sequence). The CDR3 contains 18 residues. Trimming at V came to 8 bases and at J to 1 base, leaving 13 bases not matched to a gene. CDR3 amino acids: CASSRASGRVGGTDTQYF. In nucleotides, the CDR3 is TGTGCCAGCTCTCGAGCTAGCGGGAGGGTTGGGGGCACAGATACGCAGTATTTT.

This clone came up a few times. The CDR3 DNA sequence: TGTGCCAGCTCACCACCGGGGGGATTGGCAGATACGCAGTATTTT. Amino acids: CASSPPGGLADTQYF. The J gene is TRBJ2-3, the V gene TRBV18; tentatively, D is TRBD2 (6 bases). Between the trimmed V and J ends, which lost 0 bases and 4 bases, there was a span of 11 bases. This CDR3 has 15 amino acids. Germline V gene sequence: CDR1 KGHSH, CDR2 LQKENI.

This clone has a handful of counts. This rearrangement joins TRBV18 to TRBJ2-3; D gene unclear. Trimming cost V 2 bases and J 4 bases, with 7 bases left between them. This CDR3 has 13 amino acids. Germline CDR1 KGHSH, CDR2 LQKENI. CDR3 DNA sequence: TGTGCCAGCTCACCAGGGCTGTCAGATACGCAGTATTTT. It yields the protein CASSPGLSDTQYF.

This chain uses TRBV10-3 with TRBJ2-2, with TRBD2 matching 8 bases. Germline V lookup: CDR1 ENHRY, CDR2 SYGVKD. V lost 5 bases to trimming and J lost 6 bases; unmatched junction nucleotides: 11. The CDR3 contains 16 residues. The CDR3 coding sequence is TGTGCCATCAGTAGCCCTCCAGCGGGAGTTGCCGGGGAGCTGTTTTTT. It specifies CAISSPPAGVAGELFF.

V is TRBV6-6 and J is TRBJ2-1; 11 nucleotides line up with TRBD2. Germline-derived CDR1 and CDR2 are MNHNY and SVGAGI (reference sequence). CDR3 length: 13 amino acids. Trimming cost V 6 bases and J 6 bases; bases outside gene matches: 1. The DNA of the CDR3 is TGTGCCAGCAGAACTAGCGGGAGCAATGAGCAGTTCTTC. Amino acids: CASRTSGSNEQFF.

The CDR3 sequence: CASSPRSYEQYF. CDR3 DNA sequence: TGTGCCAGCAGCCCCCGCTCCTACGAGCAGTACTTC. The V gene is TRBV7-2, the J gene TRBJ2-7; D unclear. Deletions cut 5 bases from V and 0 bases from J, with 5 bases between. Germline CDR1 and CDR2: SGHTA and FQGNSA. The CDR3 consists of 12 residues.

This clone has a handful of counts. V usage is TRBV6-5 and J usage is TRBJ2-1, with 8 nucleotides matching TRBD1. This CDR3 spans 15 amino acids. V trimming: 5 bases; J trimming: 5 bases; junction bases outside the gene matches: 8. The germline V gene has CDR1 MNHEY and CDR2 SVGAGI. CDR3 coding DNA: TGTGCCAGCAGTATCGACAGGGGCCTTAACAATGAGCAGTTCTTC. Amino acids: CASSIDRGLNNEQFF.

This chain joins TRBV6-6 and TRBJ2-3; D gene ambiguous. Trimming shortened V by 6 bases and J by 12 bases, and 22 bases separated the two germline ends. This CDR3 comprises 14 residues. CDR1 and CDR2 (germline): MNHNY, SVGAGI (reference sequence). The CDR3 sequence is CASSPSDSPARQYF. The CDR3 bases are TGTGCCAGCAGCCCCTCCGACTCCCCCGCACGTCAGTATTTT.

This clone was observed a single time. The chain employs TRBV5-1 and TRBJ2-7; D not certain. CDR3 length: 14 amino acids. Trimming took 0 bases from V and 6 from J, leaving 13 bases between them. The germline gives CDR1 SGHRS, CDR2 YFSETQ. The CDR3 spells CASSLDSRVREQYF. CDR3 nucleotide sequence: TGCGCCAGCAGCTTGGACTCGCGAGTACGCGAGCAGTACTTC.

This clone was seen a single time. This chain uses TRBV4-2 with TRBJ2-5, with D perhaps TRBD1 (5 bases). In germline, CDR1 is LGHNA, CDR2 YNFKEQ. V lost 0 bases, J lost 5 bases, and 16 bases lay in between. This CDR3 is 16 amino acids long. CDR3 in amino acids: CASSQDSGRVGETQYF. The DNA for the CDR3 is TGTGCCAGCAGCCAAGATTCCGGCAGGGTAGGCGAGACCCAGTACTTC.

V is TRBV6-1 and J is TRBJ2-1; D is possibly TRBD2 (5 bases). The CDR3 totals 15 residues. CDR1 MNHNS and CDR2 SASEGT come from the germline V gene. Trimming cost V 0 bases and J 9 bases, with 15 bases left between them. The CDR3 here is CASSEALLVWGEQFF. The CDR3 nucleotides are TGTGCCAGCAGTGAAGCCCTACTAGTGTGGGGTGAGCAGTTCTTC.

The chain couples TRBV14 to TRBJ2-1; D is perhaps TRBD1 (6 bases). Germline V CDR1 and CDR2: SGHDN, FVKESK. The V gene lost 1 base and the J gene lost 3 bases, with 7 bases spanning the gap. The CDR3 covers 14 residues. As DNA, the CDR3 is TGTGCCAGCAGCCAAGGACAGGTCTACAATGAGCAGTTCTTC. Its translation: CASSQGQVYNEQFF.

The V gene is TRBV15, the J gene TRBJ2-3, with 9 bases aligning to TRBD2. Germline V lookup: CDR1 LNHNV, CDR2 YYDKDF (reference sequence). The CDR3 is made up of 15 amino acids. After removal of 6 bases from V and 1 base from J, the junction contained 5 bases not matched to a gene. The CDR3 bases are TGTGCCACCAGTAGCGGGGGTGAGGGCACAGATACGCAGTATTTT. Translating gives CATSSGGEGTDTQYF.

This sequence joins TRBV27 and TRBJ1-2; 12 nucleotides agree with TRBD1. V shed 0 bases and J 4 bases; nucleotides not matched to a gene: 6. The CDR3 sequence is 17 residues long. Germline V gene data show CDR1 as MNHEY and CDR2 as SMNVEV (reference sequence). As DNA, the CDR3 is TGTGCCAGCAGTTTATCGAAGGGACAGGGGGCTGTCTATGGCTACACCTTC. Translated: CASSLSKGQGAVYGYTF.

This clone was detected only once. This chain links TRBV5-5 with TRBJ1-1, with a weak D call TRBD1 (5 bases). Germline CDR1 is SGHKS and CDR2 is YYEKEE (reference sequence). Trimming took 3 bases from V and 6 from J, leaving 12 bases between them. The CDR3 is made up of 13 amino acids. In DNA form, the CDR3 reads TGTGCCAGCAGCTCACACCCGGGGGCTGAAGCTTTCTTT. Amino acid sequence: CASSSHPGAEAFF.

V gene TRBV7-2 combines with J gene TRBJ1-2, with D hard to call. Between the trimmed V and J ends, which lost 1 base and 8 bases, there was a span of 11 bases. Germline V gives CDR1 SGHTA, CDR2 FQGNSA. The CDR3 totals 13 residues. As DNA, the CDR3 is TGTGCCAGCAGCTTAGACAGTCTCGGCGGCTACACCTTC. Translating gives CASSLDSLGGYTF.

The chain combines TRBV27 with TRBJ1-4; tentatively, D is TRBD1 (6 bases). V lost 0 bases and J lost 7, with 21 bases in between. The CDR3 sequence is 18 residues long. Per germline, CDR1 MNHEY and CDR2 SMNVEV (reference sequence). The DNA of the CDR3 is TGTGCCAGCAGTTTATCGTATGTCCCCAGGGCCAGGGGTGAAAAACTGTTTTTT. As protein: CASSLSYVPRARGEKLFF.

The chain couples TRBV28 to TRBJ2-3; D might be TRBD1 (5 bases). V lost 8 bases and J lost 2, with 11 bases in between. The CDR3 is made up of 13 amino acids. Germline V gene lookup returns CDR1 MDHEN and CDR2 SYDVKM. CDR3 in DNA: TGTGCCAGCCTGGGGCAGTTCACAGATACGCAGTATTTT. Translating it yields CASLGQFTDTQYF.

This clone was observed a single time. The chain combines TRBV28 with TRBJ1-5, with 9 bases aligning to TRBD1. The CDR3 spans 14 residues. V shed 3 bases, J shed 7 bases, and the junction held 4 bases outside the gene matches. The germline V gene encodes CDR1 MDHEN and CDR2 SYDVKM. The CDR3 sequence: CASSFLDRGQPQHF. DNA of the CDR3: TGTGCCAGCAGTTTTCTGGACAGGGGACAGCCCCAGCATTTT.

The chain combines TRBV7-6 with TRBJ2-1; a possible D gene is TRBD1 (5 bases). This CDR3 has 20 amino acids. V lost 5 bases and J lost 4, with 30 bases in between. Germline V gives CDR1 SGHVS, CDR2 FNYEAQ. This chain's CDR3 is CASSPYQGTPNLTPYNEQFF. The CDR3 DNA follows: TGTGCCAGCAGCCCTTATCAGGGTACCCCAAACCTTACCCCGTACAATGAGCAGTTCTTC.

The rearrangement links TRBV11-2 to TRBJ2-1; no clear D gene. Germline V gene sequence: CDR1 SGHAT, CDR2 FQNNGV. The CDR3 has 15 residues. V dropped 2 bases and J dropped 1 base, with 9 bases sitting between them. This CDR3 reads CASSLPRLSYNEQFF. For the CDR3, the DNA is TGTGCCAGCAGCTTACCTAGATTATCCTACAATGAGCAGTTCTTC.

The V and J genes are TRBV19 and TRBJ2-1, with 9 positions matching TRBD2. V lost 0 bases, J lost 4 bases, and 7 bases stayed unmatched. The germline V gene encodes CDR1 LNHDA and CDR2 SQIVND (reference sequence). The CDR3 length is 17 residues. CDR3 sequence: CASSIEGSGSLYNEQFF. The CDR3 nucleotides read TGTGCCAGTAGTATAGAGGGTAGCGGGAGTTTGTACAATGAGCAGTTCTTC. Drawing the rest from reference TRBV19 and TRBJ2-1, the complete variable domain is DGGITQSPKYLFRKEGQNVTLSCEQNLNHDAMYWYRQDPGQGLRLIYYSQIVNDFQKGDIAEGYSVSREKKESFPLTVTSAQKNPTAFYLCASSIEGSGSLYNEQFFGPGTRLTVL.

This clone was seen only a few times. This sequence joins TRBV29-1 and TRBJ2-3; possible D gene TRBD2, 6 bases. This CDR3 has 14 residues. Germline V gives CDR1 SQVTM, CDR2 ANQGSEA. V lost 2 bases to trimming and J lost 3 bases, with 12 bases between them. The CDR3 protein is CSVEQGTGTDTQYF. CDR3 DNA: TGCAGCGTTGAACAAGGGACTGGTACAGATACGCAGTATTTT.

V is TRBV2 and J is TRBJ2-7, with TRBD1 identical over 9 bases. The CDR3 covers 14 residues. Per the germline V gene, CDR1 is SNHLY and CDR2 is FYNNEI. With 8 bases clipped from V and 3 bases from J, the junction kept 8 bases outside the gene matches. The CDR3 here is CASVMGQGFYEQYF. The CDR3 DNA sequence: TGTGCCAGCGTTATGGGACAGGGATTCTACGAGCAGTACTTC.

The rearrangement joins TRBV9 to TRBJ2-1, with 12 bases aligning to TRBD2. Trimming removed 3 bases from V and 7 bases from J; junction bases left unmatched: 8. The CDR3 runs 16 residues. Germline-derived CDR1 and CDR2 are SGDLS and YYNGEE. As DNA, the CDR3 is TGTGCCAGCAGCGCCCTAGCGGGAGGGCTGGTGAATGAGCAGTTCTTC. Its translation: CASSALAGGLVNEQFF.

This chain joins TRBV9 and TRBJ1-1; possibly TRBD1 for D (5 bases). CDR1 is SGDLS, CDR2 YYNGEE, per germline. Trimming removed 3 bases at V and 5 bases at J, with 20 bases between. This CDR3 contains 16 residues. This CDR3 reads CASSALGREKATEAFF. Here the CDR3 DNA reads TGTGCCAGCAGCGCGCTTGGCAGGGAAAAGGCGACTGAAGCTTTCTTT.

The V call is TRBV29-1, the J call TRBJ1-3, with TRBD1 as a possible D gene (5 bases). The CDR3 totals 13 residues. The germline V and J ends were trimmed by 4 bases and 0 bases, with 7 bases remaining between them. CDR1 is SQVTM, CDR2 ANQGSEA, per germline. The CDR3 nucleotides are TGCAGCGTTGGGACAAGCTCTGGAAACACCATATATTTT. Translated, it gives CSVGTSSGNTIYF.

The count of this clone is one. J is TRBJ2-5 and V is TRBV5-1, with 9 bases identical to TRBD1. The J segment lost 4 bases and the V segment lost 2 bases, leaving 6 bases of the junction unmatched. Per the germline V gene, CDR1 is SGHRS and CDR2 is YFSETQ. This CDR3 is built from 15 residues. The chain's CDR3 is CASSLGQGIGETQYF. In DNA form, the CDR3 reads TGCGCCAGCAGCTTAGGACAGGGGATAGGAGAGACCCAGTACTTC.

The chain employs TRBV11-3 and TRBJ1-2; D is undetermined. Germline-derived CDR1 and CDR2 are SGHNT and YENEEA. This CDR3 is built from 16 residues. Between the trimmed V and J ends, which lost 4 bases and 6 bases, there was a span of 21 bases. The CDR3 sequence: CASSSRAPPWEDGYTF. The CDR3 DNA reads as TGTGCCAGCAGCTCACGGGCCCCACCTTGGGAGGATGGCTACACCTTC.

This chain uses TRBV28 with TRBJ2-5; 8 nucleotides match TRBD1. The tail of the sequence fits TRBJ2-7 better, so the J call may be wrong. The germline gives CDR1 MDHEN, CDR2 SYDVKM. The CDR3 totals 16 residues. CDR3 nucleotide sequence: TGTGCCAGCAGTCGGCGGGGACAGGCCGACTCCTACGAGCAGTACTTC. Translation gives CASSRRGQADSYEQYF.

The chain couples TRBV6-1 to TRBJ1-2, with D uncertain. Germline V gene lookup returns CDR1 MNHNS and CDR2 SASEGT. V was cut by 3 bases and J by 4 bases, with 12 bases left in between. The CDR3 is 14 residues long. The CDR3 here is CASSDRSPGYGYTF. DNA of the CDR3: TGTGCCAGCAGTGATCGCAGTCCTGGCTATGGCTACACCTTC.

J is TRBJ2-1 and V is TRBV7-9; TRBD2 agrees at 7 bases. The ends lost 0 bases at V and 13 bases at J; junction bases unmatched: 9. CDR3 length: 14 amino acids. Germline V gene sequence: CDR1 SEHNR, CDR2 FQNEAQ (reference sequence). CDR3 nucleotides: TGTGCCAGCAGCTTAGCGGGAGGGCCCAGTGATCAGTTCTTC. Protein sequence: CASSLAGGPSDQFF.